This T cell receptor beta chain was recovered during a study of T-cell memory formation after mild COVID-19 (dated by TCRdb to the early 2020s). About the full investigation: TCR sequence clusters from the two donors were found to be largely donor specific. In two donors, T-cell clones that expanded and contracted after mild COVID-19 were tracked by sequencing TCRalpha and TCRbeta repertoires over time. Two young, previously healthy adult volunteers, one female and one male, were included in the cohort.

Ficoll-Paque density gradient centrifugation was the method used to isolate PBMCs. Cut back by 3 bases and 0 bases, the V and J ends lie 14 bases apart. The germline V gene yields MGHRA for CDR1 and YSYEKL for CDR2. Spanning cysteine to phenylalanine, the CDR3 consists of 16 amino acids. CDR3 DNA is the only sequence kept; it has 48 bases, read in frame from the first base. In this sample, this clonotype turned up a few times. The specificity of this receptor is unknown. Per-base qualities were not stored, and no clone one base away is much larger. Sequencing was performed on an Illumina NovaSeq 6000. Using 5'RACE with constant-segment primers, TCRalpha and TCRbeta cDNA libraries were constructed, with sample barcodes and unique molecular identifiers added in the process. RNA was extracted from every sample with Trizol reagent. Amplification of the libraries took two PCR steps, and the second step added a second sample barcode plus Illumina TruSeq adapters. Libraries were sequenced on an Illumina NovaSeq with 2 x 150 bp paired-end reads. The original methods were these. With migec v1.2.7, reads were demultiplexed and then collapsed into UMI-guided consensus sequences. Using mixcr v2.1.11, UMI consensuses were aligned to TRA and TRB V and J templates and then assembled into clonotypes. A clonotype was counted as expanded or contracted only if both edgeR and NoisET called the change significant, with noise models trained on biological replicates. For edgeR calls, the cutoffs were a false discovery rate-adjusted p below 0.01 and a log2 fold-change threshold of 1. As an exploratory analysis of dynamics, PCA with hierarchical clustering was applied to max-normalized trajectories of the 1000 most abundant clonotypes. Each responding clone was given a CD4 or CD8 phenotype based on the CD4+ and CD8+ repertoires, which had been sequenced separately. TCRdb ran its own pipeline on the public reads, namely fastp trimming at Q25 and MiXCR clone calling, and kept in-frame beta chains. Each record represents a unique CDR3 protein, reported with the most common genes and DNA among its rows. The V and J calls were determined by TCRdb, not by the authors. Here the sample has roughly 130,000 distinct CDR3 sequences; about 5.9% occur a single time. 2% to 2.5% of the sample goes to the ten largest clones.

General findings and caveats noted by the study authors: Some responding clones were detected in pre-infection memory, which suggested that pre-existing cross-reactive memory T cells had joined the SARS-CoV-2 response. The second-wave clones that peaked on day 37 were not confirmed to be SARS-CoV-2 specific. Balanced CD4/CD8 phenotypes were observed for clones contracting from day 15 to 85, whereas a bias towards CD4+ was observed for a second wave of clones expanding from day 15 to 37. Contracting CD4+ clones appeared mostly in the CM and EM memory subsets, whereas CD8+ clones were enriched in EMRA. Only two mild cases were covered in the study, and larger cohorts including severe cases with pre-infection samples were considered necessary.

The sequencing sample was made of PBMCs or a T cell subset sorted from them (not recorded which). The clonotype comes from an adult woman who had mild COVID-19 (a few samples of this study predate the infection). The sample titles of this study are shuffled in the database, so cell type and time point are left out; the donor was told from shared clones. The chain was built from TRBV4-1 and TRBJ1-1; TRBD1 is possibly the D segment (5 matching bases). At the DNA level, the sequence is TGCGCCAGCAGCCAGACCGACAGTGCCATGAACACTGAAGCTTTCTTT. This translates into CASSQTDSAMNTEAFF.